The 22 T cell receptor beta chains presented below share a single source sample, sequenced in a study of cytomegalovirus exposure and HLA in healthy donors. With 60 Vbeta and 13 Jbeta primers, the PCR was carried out. Libraries were prepared by immunoSEQ multiplex PCR; TCRdb keeps only in-frame clonotypes and omits some of them. The sample lists 95,000 to 150,000 clones, approximately 75% occurring once. Material: PBMCs. Receptors originate from a man under 40 in good health and CMV-seronegative.

The V and J genes are TRBV5-1 and TRBJ2-5; no reliable D call. V was pared by 4 bases and J by 1 base, with 14 bases between. The CDR3 loop spans 15 amino acids. Germline assignment: CDR1 SGHRS and CDR2 YFSETQ. The CDR3 bases are TGCGCCAGCAGCCCCGTATCCGGGTTCCAAGAGACCCAGTACTTC. Its translation: CASSPVSGFQETQYF.

The chain links TRBV19 to TRBJ2-5; tentative D call: TRBD1 (6 bases). The end of the DNA aligns better with TRBJ2-7, so the J call may be wrong. Germline loops: CDR1 LNHDA, CDR2 SQIVND (reference sequence). The CDR3 loop spans 15 amino acids. The CDR3: CASTSVEAGEYEQYF. CDR3 nucleotide sequence: TGTGCCAGTACCTCCGTAGAAGCAGGGGAGTACGAGCAGTACTTC.

The chain recombines TRBV29-1 with TRBJ2-7; 8 bases are a match to TRBD2. Trimming removed 6 bases from V and 3 bases from J; junction bases left unmatched: 4. In germline, CDR1 is SQVTM, CDR2 ANQGSEA. The CDR3 is 12 amino acids. Here the CDR3 reads CSVGLAGYEQYF. The CDR3 nucleotides are TGCAGCGTGGGGCTAGCGGGCTACGAGCAGTACTTC.

This clone was observed a few times. The rearrangement links TRBV27 to TRBJ2-7; no clear D. The germline gives CDR1 MNHEY, CDR2 SMNVEV (reference sequence). V was cut by 3 bases and J by 5 bases, with 14 bases left in between. The CDR3 length is 14 residues. The CDR3 DNA sequence: TGTGCCAGCAGTTTCGGCAGACGGGTGGACGAGCAGTACTTC. It encodes CASSFGRRVDEQYF.

The V call is TRBV9, the J call TRBJ2-2, with D unclear. CDR3 length: 16 residues. V lost 4 bases to trimming and J lost 0 bases, with 13 bases between them. Germline lookup yields CDR1 SGDLS and CDR2 YYNGEE. In DNA form, the CDR3 reads TGTGCCAGCAGCCGTAGAAGGCAGGCGAACACCGGGGAGCTGTTTTTT. Translating it yields CASSRRRQANTGELFF.

This clone was counted between two and nine times. The chain uses TRBV9 and TRBJ2-3, with TRBD1 identical over 7 bases. Per the germline V gene, CDR1 is SGDLS and CDR2 is YYNGEE. CDR3 length: 15 residues. The junction had 4 bases not matched to a gene; V was cut back by 0 bases and J by 3 bases. The CDR3 region has the DNA TGTGCCAGCAGCGTAGAACAGGGGAGAACAGATACGCAGTATTTT. This encodes CASSVEQGRTDTQYF. Looking up the rest from reference TRBV9 and TRBJ2-3 gives the full variable domain: DSGVTQTPKHLITATGQRVTLRCSPRSGDLSVYWYQQSLDQGLQFLIQYYNGEERAKGNILERFSAQQFPDLHSELNLSSLELGDSALYFCASSVEQGRTDTQYFGPGTRLTVL.

This rearrangement joins TRBV14 to TRBJ1-5; D gene ambiguous. Germline values: CDR1 SGHDN, CDR2 FVKESK. The ends were cut back, 4 bases at V and 0 bases at J, with 19 bases in the middle. CDR3 length: 18 residues. CDR3 DNA sequence: TGTGCCAGCAGCCCCAGACCCGGGATAGGGTTTAGCAATCAGCCCCAGCATTTT. Amino acid sequence: CASSPRPGIGFSNQPQHF.

About this clone: Other DNA sequences within the sample encode an identical CDR3. The chain has TRBV6-5 and TRBJ2-7, with D possibly matching TRBD1 (6 bases). Germline CDR1 is MNHEY and CDR2 is SVGAGI. The CDR3 is made up of 13 amino acids. The V gene lost 7 bases and the J gene lost 3 bases, with 13 bases spanning the gap. CDR3 sequence (DNA): TGTGCCAGCAACCACCGGGACAACTACGAGCAGTACTTC. Translating gives CASNHRDNYEQYF.

The V call is TRBV7-9, the J call TRBJ1-3, with 9 bases identical to TRBD1. The V gene end was trimmed by 5 bases and the J gene end by 3 bases; junction bases not matched to a gene: 5. The CDR3 has 15 amino acids. The germline CDR1 and CDR2 sequences are SEHNR and FQNEAQ (reference sequence). The CDR3 bases are TGTGCCAGCAGCATAACAGGGGGCGATGGAAACACCATATATTTT. This gives the protein CASSITGGDGNTIYF.

V usage is TRBV11-2 and J usage is TRBJ1-6; 9 bases align to TRBD1. The CDR3 sequence is 17 residues long. The germline gives CDR1 SGHAT, CDR2 FQNNGV. V shed 1 base and J 6 bases; nucleotides not matched to a gene: 7. The CDR3 sequence is CASSLAQQGARNSPLHF. The CDR3 nucleotides read TGTGCCAGCAGCTTAGCCCAACAGGGGGCTCGTAATTCACCCCTCCACTTT.

The chain has TRBV30 and TRBJ2-7; D possibly corresponds to TRBD1 (6 bases). Trimming removed 4 bases at V and 4 bases at J, with 20 bases between. Germline values: CDR1 GTSNPN, CDR2 SVGIG (reference sequence). The CDR3 length is 15 residues. CDR3 bases: TGTGCCTGGACTCCGGCCCGGACAGTTTTTTACGAGCAGTACTTC. It encodes CAWTPARTVFYEQYF.

V and J are TRBV7-3 and TRBJ2-3; D is perhaps TRBD2 (6 bases). V was cut by 0 bases and J by 6 bases, with 13 bases left in between. The CDR3 has 15 amino acids. Looked up from germline, CDR1 is SGHTA and CDR2 is FQGTGA. CDR3: CASSLTGSGGDTQYF. Written as DNA, the CDR3 is TGTGCCAGCAGCTTAACCGGGTCAGGAGGGGATACGCAGTATTTT.

This clone was seen a single time. The J gene is TRBJ2-5, the V gene TRBV7-2; 13 nucleotides agree with TRBD2. Germline loops: CDR1 SGHTA, CDR2 FQGNSA. The CDR3 spans 17 residues. With V trimmed by 1 base and J by 1 base, 3 bases remained unmatched. CDR3 nucleotide sequence: TGTGCCAGCAGCTTAGAAGGGACTAGCGGGACCCAAGAGACCCAGTACTTC. It translates to CASSLEGTSGTQETQYF.

The genes are TRBV28 and TRBJ2-5; 9 positions match TRBD1. Per the germline V gene, CDR1 is MDHEN and CDR2 is SYDVKM. Trimming at V came to 4 bases and at J to 1 base, leaving 16 bases not matched to a gene. The CDR3 covers 19 residues. The CDR3 region has the DNA TGTGCCAGCAGTTGGACAGGGGACCTTTCCTACCACCCCCAAGAGACCCAGTACTTC. It is translated as CASSWTGDLSYHPQETQYF.

The J gene is TRBJ2-5, the V gene TRBV9, with 9 bases that match TRBD2. Germline V CDR1 and CDR2: SGDLS, YYNGEE. The CDR3 totals 15 residues. V lost 0 bases to trimming and J lost 0 bases; unmatched junction nucleotides: 0. Here the CDR3 DNA reads TGTGCCAGCAGCGTAGAGCGGGGGGACCAAGAGACCCAGTACTTC. It yields the protein CASSVERGDQETQYF.

The gene calls are TRBV7-2 and TRBJ2-1; 7 bases align to TRBD1. CDR1 and CDR2 (germline): SGHTA, FQGNSA. The CDR3 has 15 amino acids. J lost 1 base, V lost 6 bases, and 6 bases had no gene match. DNA of the CDR3: TGTGCCAGCAGTCGACAGGGCGGGTCCTACAATGAGCAGTTCTTC. Amino acids: CASSRQGGSYNEQFF.

The rearrangement uses TRBV11-3 and TRBJ2-5, with D perhaps matching TRBD2 (6 bases). Germline CDR1 SGHNT, CDR2 YENEEA. V was clipped by 4 bases and J by 4 bases, with 13 bases between them. This CDR3 has 14 amino acids. This CDR3 reads CASSSGGAGETQYF. CDR3 nucleotide sequence: TGTGCCAGCAGCTCAGGAGGGGCTGGAGAGACCCAGTACTTC.

The V gene is TRBV5-1, the J gene TRBJ1-2; D gene uncertain. This CDR3 is 14 amino acids long. Between the trimmed V and J ends, which lost 3 bases and 3 bases, there was a span of 12 bases. CDR1 and CDR2 from the germline V gene are SGHRS and YFSETQ. DNA for the CDR3: TGCGCCAGCAGCTACCAGCGAGCCGACTATGGCTACACCTTC. Amino acid sequence: CASSYQRADYGYTF.

The CDR3 sequence is CASSLRLAGVRYNEQFF. The CDR3, as DNA: TGTGCCAGCAGCTTGAGACTAGCGGGGGTCCGTTACAATGAGCAGTTCTTC. The chain combines TRBV7-2 with TRBJ2-1; 12 nucleotides line up with TRBD2. CDR1 SGHTA and CDR2 FQGNSA come from the germline V gene. J lost 4 bases, V lost 3 bases, and 7 bases had no gene match. The CDR3 loop spans 17 amino acids.

This clone came up a few times. The rearrangement joins TRBV27 to TRBJ2-1, with TRBD1 identical over 7 bases. The germline V gene encodes CDR1 MNHEY and CDR2 SMNVEV (reference sequence). This CDR3 region has 20 residues. V shed 5 bases and J 0 bases; nucleotides not matched to a gene: 19. This chain's CDR3 is CASSPGETIYRGSSYNEQFF. The CDR3 DNA is TGTGCCAGCAGTCCAGGCGAGACGATCTACAGGGGTAGCTCCTACAATGAGCAGTTCTTC.

The genes are TRBV10-3 and TRBJ1-2, with 8 nucleotides matching TRBD1. Per germline, CDR1 ENHRY and CDR2 SYGVKD. The CDR3 has 15 residues. The trim removed 1 base at V and 5 bases at J, leaving 6 bases unmatched. For the CDR3, the DNA is TGTGCCATCAGTGAGTTGCAGACAGGGGTGTATGGCTACACCTTC. This encodes CAISELQTGVYGYTF.

The chain recombines TRBV27 with TRBJ2-2, with a tentative D call TRBD1 (5 bases). The CDR3 contains 17 residues. CDR1 and CDR2 from the germline V gene are MNHEY and SMNVEV (reference sequence). Trimming shortened V by 6 bases and J by 1 base, and 18 bases separated the two germline ends. The CDR3: CASSPIAPQGNTGELFF. The CDR3 nucleotides read TGTGCCAGCAGCCCTATCGCCCCCCAGGGGAACACCGGGGAGCTGTTTTTT.